This T cell receptor beta chain was recovered during a study of shared clonotypes between healthy human individuals. Germline assignment: CDR1 MNHNY and CDR2 SVGAGI (reference sequence). This CDR3 is built from 15 residues. The ends lost 7 bases at V and 5 bases at J; junction bases unmatched: 14. TCRdb keeps only in-frame clones here, not all; method: immunoSEQ multiplex PCR. The table shows more than 2,000,000 clones, with approximately 93% occurring only once. Among the donors, all were Caucasian adults who lived in Nashville, Tennessee. This chain joins TRBV6-6 and TRBJ2-7; 7 bases align to TRBD1. The sequence came from a man between 18 and 35 years old in good health. Some clones in this sample may be carry-over from other donors' samples. The sequenced material came from naive CD4+ T cells from PBMCs. Noted subset: CD45RA+ positively selected. The CDR3 reads CASKGRNRGSDEQYF. DNA for the CDR3: TGTGCCAGCAAGGGGCGGAACAGGGGTTCGGACGAGCAGTACTTC.